The 16 T cell receptor beta chains below come from one sample, sequenced in a study of shared clonotypes between healthy human individuals. TCRdb's copy holds only in-frame clones and misses some; the assay was immunoSEQ multiplex PCR. The data contain millions of clones, around 96% of them seen just once; the ten biggest clones take up 0.9% to 1.3%. Only CD45RO-negative cells positively selected for CCR7 counted as naive CD8 cells, so terminally differentiated effector memory CD45RA+ cells were excluded. Sample: naive CD8+ T cells sorted from blood. The receptors stem from a man aged 18-30 years in good health.

The CDR3 DNA reads TGTGCCAGCAGCTTATCGGTGCAGGGTAGGAACTACGAGCAGTACTTC. This gives the protein CASSLSVQGRNYEQYF. This chain connects TRBV7-8 to TRBJ2-7; weak D call: TRBD1 (5 bases). The CDR3 runs to 16 residues. V lost 2 bases and J lost 3, with 17 bases in between. Germline CDR1 and CDR2: SGHVS and FQNEAQ.

The chain links TRBV5-4 to TRBJ2-3, with 10 bases that match TRBD2. The trim removed 4 bases at V and 2 bases at J, leaving 7 bases unmatched. This CDR3 has 16 amino acids. The germline V gene has CDR1 SGHNT and CDR2 YYREEE (reference sequence). The CDR3 nucleotides read TGTGCCAGCAGCCTAGACGGACTAGCGGACACAGATACGCAGTATTTT. Its translation is CASSLDGLADTDTQYF.

This chain uses TRBV11-2 with TRBJ1-3; D is unresolved. V gave up 7 bases and J gave up 0 bases, with 13 bases separating them. This CDR3 is built from 15 residues. Per the germline V gene, CDR1 is SGHAT and CDR2 is FQNNGV. In DNA, the CDR3 is TGTGCCAGCACTCTGGATAACAACTCTGGAAACACCATATATTTT. It encodes CASTLDNNSGNTIYF.

The V gene is TRBV14, the J gene TRBJ1-1; TRBD1 matches 12 bases. Germline CDR1 is SGHDN and CDR2 is FVKESK. V gave up 6 bases and J gave up 4 bases; unmatched junction bases: 0. This CDR3 has 13 residues. The CDR3 here is CASRGQGATEAFF. Here the CDR3 DNA reads TGTGCCAGCAGGGGACAGGGGGCCACTGAAGCTTTCTTT.

This rearrangement joins TRBV4-1 to TRBJ2-2; the D is unclear. The CDR3 is made up of 12 amino acids. V was cut by 3 bases and J by 11 bases, with 10 bases left in between. CDR1 is MGHRA and CDR2 is YSYEKL in the germline V gene. The CDR3 sequence: CASSHTSDELFF. The CDR3 coding sequence is TGCGCCAGCAGCCATACCTCCGACGAGCTGTTTTTT.

This chain joins TRBV9 and TRBJ2-6; D is unclear. Germline values: CDR1 SGDLS, CDR2 YYNGEE. The length of the CDR3 is 12 residues. Between the trimmed V and J ends, which lost 7 bases and 1 base, there was a span of 3 bases. The CDR3 loop is CASGSGANVLTF. In DNA, the CDR3 is TGTGCCAGCGGTTCTGGGGCCAACGTCCTGACTTTC. The variable domain in full, with the rest retrieved from reference TRBV9 and TRBJ2-6, is DSGVTQTPKHLITATGQRVTLRCSPRSGDLSVYWYQQSLDQGLQFLIQYYNGEERAKGNILERFSAQQFPDLHSELNLSSLELGDSALYFCASGSGANVLTFGAGSRLTVL.

J is TRBJ2-1 and V is TRBV27; TRBD1 might be the D (6 bases). V was pared by 6 bases and J by 7 bases, with 13 bases between. The CDR3 is 13 residues long. CDR1 is MNHEY and CDR2 is SMNVEV in the germline V gene (reference sequence). CDR3 sequence: CASSLGTKNEQFF. The CDR3 nucleotides read TGTGCCAGCAGCCTCGGGACAAAAAATGAGCAGTTCTTC.

The chain couples TRBV5-1 to TRBJ2-3; possible D gene TRBD1, 7 bases. Germline CDR1 and CDR2: SGHRS and YFSETQ. Trimming pared 3 bases from V and 3 bases from J, leaving 17 bases between. The CDR3 has 16 amino acids. The CDR3 protein is CASSSDREVITDTQYF. The CDR3, as DNA: TGCGCCAGCAGCTCCGACAGGGAGGTTATTACAGATACGCAGTATTTT.

V and J are TRBV19 and TRBJ1-3, with 9 bases identical to TRBD1. The CDR3 runs to 15 residues. Germline CDR1 LNHDA, CDR2 SQIVND (reference sequence). The V segment lost 6 bases and the J segment 1 base; nucleotides outside the gene matches: 4. The CDR3 DNA sequence: TGTGCCAGTAGCGAGACAGGGGGATCTGGAAACACCATATATTTT. Encoded protein: CASSETGGSGNTIYF.

The chain recombines TRBV19 with TRBJ2-2; the D call may be TRBD1 or TRBD2 (5 bases each). The CDR3 spans 16 residues. Germline V CDR1 and CDR2: LNHDA, SQIVND (reference sequence). The V end lost 3 bases, the J end lost 3 bases, and 14 bases lay between the germline ends. The CDR3 sequence: CASSINEGPYTGELFF. The DNA of the CDR3 is TGTGCCAGTAGTATTAATGAGGGGCCCTACACCGGGGAGCTGTTTTTT.

This clone was detected only once. The chain joins TRBV7-3 to TRBJ2-5; D unresolved. The CDR3 is 13 residues long. V shed 1 base and J shed 4 bases, with 7 bases lying between them. Looked up from germline, CDR1 is SGHTA and CDR2 is FQGTGA. This CDR3 is CASSLNSGETQYF. The CDR3 DNA reads as TGTGCCAGCAGCTTAAACAGTGGAGAGACCCAGTACTTC. The variable domain in full, completed from reference TRBV7-3 and TRBJ2-5, reads GAGVSQTPSNKVTEKGKYVELRCDPISGHTALYWYRQSLGQGPEFLIYFQGTGAADDSGLPNDRFFAVRPEGSVSTLKIQRTERGDSAVYLCASSLNSGETQYFGPGTRLLVL.

In its sample, this clone was seen once. The chain carries TRBV6-6 and TRBJ2-7; tentative D call: TRBD1 (6 bases). V was shortened by 2 bases and J by 3 bases, with 11 bases between the two germline ends. CDR1 is MNHNY, CDR2 SVGAGI, per germline (reference sequence). This CDR3 has 14 amino acids. The CDR3, as DNA: TGTGCCAGCAGTTACCCCGACAGGAGCTACGAGCAGTACTTC. Translation: CASSYPDRSYEQYF.

The CDR3 here is CASAGEGGGDTDTQYF. DNA of the CDR3: TGTGCCAGCGCGGGGGAAGGGGGTGGAGACACAGATACGCAGTATTTT. The chain links TRBV13 to TRBJ2-3; the D gene is possibly TRBD2 (7 bases). The germline V and J ends were trimmed by 8 bases and 2 bases, with 20 bases remaining between them. This CDR3 comprises 16 residues. Germline values: CDR1 PRHDT, CDR2 FYEKMQ (reference sequence).

The V call is TRBV27, the J call TRBJ2-7, with D unresolved. V was shortened by 2 bases and J by 6 bases, with 20 bases between the two germline ends. This CDR3 comprises 16 residues. Germline assignment: CDR1 MNHEY and CDR2 SMNVEV (reference sequence). CDR3 in DNA: TGTGCCAGCAGTTTAACCCCCCTCTATACTCTCCGCGAGCAGTACTTC. It is translated as CASSLTPLYTLREQYF.

This chain joins TRBV5-1 and TRBJ2-3, with TRBD2 identical over 8 bases. J lost 5 bases, V lost 3 bases, and 5 bases had no gene match. The CDR3 has 14 amino acids. The germline V gene has CDR1 SGHRS and CDR2 YFSETQ. Written as DNA, the CDR3 is TGCGCCAGCAGCTCCCGACTAGCGAAAGATACGCAGTATTTT. Encoded protein: CASSSRLAKDTQYF.

The chain joins TRBV29-1 to TRBJ2-1; D gene ambiguous. There are 14 residues in the CDR3. Trimming removed 3 bases from V and 0 bases from J, with 9 bases in between. Looked up from germline, CDR1 is SQVTM and CDR2 is ANQGSEA. The CDR3 region is CSVDLVSSYNEQFF. CDR3 DNA sequence: TGCAGCGTTGATCTAGTGAGCTCCTACAATGAGCAGTTCTTC.